This T cell receptor (beta chain) was sequenced in a study of cytomegalovirus exposure and HLA in healthy donors. Germline V gene lookup returns CDR1 SGHDN and CDR2 FVKESK. The CDR3 has 12 amino acids. The V gene lost 1 base and the J gene lost 8 bases, with 8 bases spanning the gap. PCR was performed using 60 Vbeta and 13 Jbeta primers. Profiled with immunoSEQ multiplex PCR; TCRdb holds only in-frame clones, not every one. This table holds 100,000 to 150,000 clones, 77% found once. Despite likely unrecorded immune exposures, the donors were nominally healthy at the time of sampling. This TCR derives from a woman aged 40 to 50 in good health and CMV-seropositive. This chain links TRBV14 with TRBJ1-2; D is unclear. The sequenced sample consisted of PBMCs. The CDR3 is CASSQVEGGYTF. The DNA for the CDR3 is TGTGCCAGCAGCCAAGTCGAGGGCGGCTACACCTTC.